This TCR beta chain is drawn from a study of blood T cell repertoires in COVID-19. Study details: Acute and convalescent COVID-19 samples came from the United States, Italy and Spain. T cells, B-cell-depleted T cells, or PBMCs supplied cDNA or gDNA.

As processed by the authors: Reference gene primer amplification in the assay estimated nucleated cell counts. The repertoire was sequenced with immunoSEQ multiplex PCR; TCRdb's copy has only in-frame clones and lacks some. Clonal size and the V and J genes are those of that table, whereas D and trimming came from the DNA. This sample has about 220,000 clones, with around four fifths found just once. Trimming shortened V by 0 bases and J by 7 bases, and 15 bases separated the two germline ends. The CDR3 covers 15 residues. Germline-derived CDR1 and CDR2 are LGHNA and YSLEER. The sample consisted of peripheral blood. The chain uses TRBV4-3 and TRBJ1-2; D gene ambiguous. This sequence originates from a man aged 25 to 40 with active or convalescent COVID-19. The CDR3 is CASSQDGRLQSGYTF. The CDR3 bases are TGCGCCAGCAGCCAAGATGGTCGGCTACAGAGTGGCTACACCTTC.